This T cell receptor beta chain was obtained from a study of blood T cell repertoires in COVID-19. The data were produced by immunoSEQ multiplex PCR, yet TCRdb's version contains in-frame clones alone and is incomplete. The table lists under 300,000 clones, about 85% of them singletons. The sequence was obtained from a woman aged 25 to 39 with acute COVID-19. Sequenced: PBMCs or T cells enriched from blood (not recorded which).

The CDR3 nucleotides are TGTGCCAGCAGTTACCTCCAAGGGGGAGTACCCAATGAGCAGTTCTTC. Amino acid sequence: CASSYLQGGVPNEQFF. This chain joins TRBV6-5 and TRBJ2-1, with D perhaps TRBD1 (6 bases). The germline V gene has CDR1 MNHEY and CDR2 SVGAGI. With 2 bases removed from V and 6 bases from J, the gap between germline ends came to 17 bases. CDR3 size: 16 residues.